One TCR beta chain is described in this entry. Its target is unknown. Other nucleotide sequences from this sample produce the same CDR3. Timing groups of about 4 and about 12 weeks for second doses were pooled. This sample is drawn from a study of T cell responses to AZD1222 COVID-19 vaccine. Study results and caveats: Donor demographics were predominantly white British with a female majority; clonal diversity may be underestimated. The study found vaccine-associated CD4 TCRs spanning spike, dominant at 160-218 and 743-854. Unmutated regions of variants are reportedly targeted by nearly half of spike-specific TCRs.

The CDR3 is 11 residues long. V shed 6 bases and J shed 3 bases, with 6 bases lying between them. Some clones are missing from TCRdb's copy, which holds only in-frame ones; the method was immunoSEQ multiplex PCR. The repertoire consists of some 160,000 clones, with roughly 87% occurring once and the leading ten covering around 1%. This sequence was found in an adult who received the AZD1222 COVID-19 vaccine. This chain uses TRBV12-3 or TRBV12-4 with TRBJ2-7; no clear D. Material: peripheral blood, obtained 28 days after the second AZD1222 dose. CDR3 in amino acids: CASSQRYEQYF. The CDR3 DNA reads TGTGCCAGCAGCCAACGCTACGAGCAGTACTTC.